This TCR beta chain originates from a study of blood T cell repertoires in COVID-19. At the level of the study: COVID-19 samples, acute and convalescent, were from the United States, Italy and Spain. T cells, B-cell-depleted T cells, or PBMCs supplied cDNA or gDNA.

Germline V gene data show CDR1 as SGHAT and CDR2 as FQNNGV. The CDR3 consists of 14 residues. Trimming stripped 6 bases from V and 1 base from J, with 13 bases between. Original methodology: Amplified reference gene primers provided the basis for estimating nucleated cell counts. TCRdb's copy holds only in-frame clones and misses some; the assay was immunoSEQ multiplex PCR. The V and J calls and the clone size are those of that table, but D and trimming were determined from the DNA. The repertoire consists of roughly 230,000 clones, with around four fifths occurring once and the leading ten covering roughly 6.4%.

Sequenced: peripheral blood. V usage is TRBV11-2 and J usage is TRBJ2-7; D not resolved. This clonotype was sampled from a woman between 55 and 75 years old with active or convalescent COVID-19. The CDR3 DNA follows: TGTGCCAGCAGACTAACACGGCTGTCCTACGAGCAGTACTTC. Its protein is CASRLTRLSYEQYF.